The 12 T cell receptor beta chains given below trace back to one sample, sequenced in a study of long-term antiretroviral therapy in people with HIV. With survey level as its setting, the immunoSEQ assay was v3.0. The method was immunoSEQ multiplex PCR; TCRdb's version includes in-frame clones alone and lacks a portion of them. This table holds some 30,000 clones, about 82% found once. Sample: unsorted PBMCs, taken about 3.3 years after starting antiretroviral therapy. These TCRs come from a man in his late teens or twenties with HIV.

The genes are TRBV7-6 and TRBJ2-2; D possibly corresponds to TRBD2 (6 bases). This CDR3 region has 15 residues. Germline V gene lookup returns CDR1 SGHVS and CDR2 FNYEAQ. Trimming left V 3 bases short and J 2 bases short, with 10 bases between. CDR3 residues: CASSFRGGNTGELFF. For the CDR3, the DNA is TGTGCCAGCAGCTTTAGGGGAGGAAACACCGGGGAGCTGTTTTTT.

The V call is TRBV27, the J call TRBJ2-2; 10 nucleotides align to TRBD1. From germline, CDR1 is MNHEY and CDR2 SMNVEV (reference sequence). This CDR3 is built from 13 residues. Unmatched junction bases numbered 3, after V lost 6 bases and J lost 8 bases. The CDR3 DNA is TGTGCCAGCAGCTGGACAGGGGGTGGGGAGCTGTTTTTT. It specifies CASSWTGGGELFF.

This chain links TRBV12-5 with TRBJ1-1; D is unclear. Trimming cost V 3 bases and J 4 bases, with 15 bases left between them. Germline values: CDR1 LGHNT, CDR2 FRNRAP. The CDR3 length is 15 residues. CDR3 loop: CASGFLSAGSTEAFF. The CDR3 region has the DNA TGTGCTAGTGGTTTCCTCAGTGCGGGGAGCACTGAAGCTTTCTTT.

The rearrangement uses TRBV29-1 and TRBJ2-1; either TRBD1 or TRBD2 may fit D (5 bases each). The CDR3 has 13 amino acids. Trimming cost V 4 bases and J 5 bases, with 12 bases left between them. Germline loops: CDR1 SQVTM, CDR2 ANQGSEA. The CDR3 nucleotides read TGCAGCGTTGCCCCTTGGGGGAACAATGAGCAGTTCTTC. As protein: CSVAPWGNNEQFF.

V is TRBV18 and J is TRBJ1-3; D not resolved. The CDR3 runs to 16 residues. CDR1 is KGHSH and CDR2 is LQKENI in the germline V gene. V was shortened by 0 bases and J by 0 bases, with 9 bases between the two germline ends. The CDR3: CASSPPSFNSGNTIYF. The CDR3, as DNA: TGTGCCAGCTCACCACCGTCCTTCAACTCTGGAAACACCATATATTTT.

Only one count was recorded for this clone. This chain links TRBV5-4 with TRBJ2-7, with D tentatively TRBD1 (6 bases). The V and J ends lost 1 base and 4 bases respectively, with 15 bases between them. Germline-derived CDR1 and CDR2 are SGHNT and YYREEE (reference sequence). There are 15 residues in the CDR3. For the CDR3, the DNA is TGTGCCAGCAGCTTGACCAGGGGTGCCGCGTACGAGCAGTACTTC. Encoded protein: CASSLTRGAAYEQYF.

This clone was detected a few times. CDR3 residues: CASSQELAGGHYEQYF. Here the CDR3 DNA reads TGCGCCAGCAGCCAAGAGCTAGCGGGAGGGCACTACGAGCAGTACTTC. The rearrangement links TRBV4-3 to TRBJ2-7, with 12 bases that match TRBD2. Germline trimming cut 0 bases from V and 3 bases from J; bases unmatched to any gene: 3. The CDR3 covers 16 residues. Looked up from germline, CDR1 is LGHNA and CDR2 is YSLEER.

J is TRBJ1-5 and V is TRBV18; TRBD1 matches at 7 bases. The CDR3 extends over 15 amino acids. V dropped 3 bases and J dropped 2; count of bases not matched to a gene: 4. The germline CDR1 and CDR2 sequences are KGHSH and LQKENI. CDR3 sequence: CASSPTGKGNQPQHF. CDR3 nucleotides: TGTGCCAGCTCACCGACAGGGAAGGGCAATCAGCCCCAGCATTTT.

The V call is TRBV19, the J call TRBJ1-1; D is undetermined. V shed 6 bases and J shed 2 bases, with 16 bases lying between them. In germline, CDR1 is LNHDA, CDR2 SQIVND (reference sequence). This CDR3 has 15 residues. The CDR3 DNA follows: TGTGCCAGTAGGACCTCCGGCATACCCAACACTGAAGCTTTCTTT. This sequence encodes CASRTSGIPNTEAFF.

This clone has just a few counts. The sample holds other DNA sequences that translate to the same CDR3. The DNA for the CDR3 is TGCGCCAGCAGCTCTGCGGGTAATGAAAAACTGTTTTTT. This gives the protein CASSSAGNEKLFF. J is TRBJ1-4 and V is TRBV5-1; D remains ambiguous. The germline CDR1 and CDR2 sequences are SGHRS and YFSETQ. Trimming pared 3 bases from V and 4 bases from J, leaving 7 bases between. The CDR3 length is 13 residues. Variable domain in full (rest from reference TRBV5-1 and TRBJ1-4): KAGVTQTPRYLIKTRGQQVTLSCSPISGHRSVSWYQQTPGQGLQFLFEYFSETQRNKGNFPGRFSGRQFSNSRSEMNVSTLELGDSALYLCASSSAGNEKLFFGSGTQLSVL.

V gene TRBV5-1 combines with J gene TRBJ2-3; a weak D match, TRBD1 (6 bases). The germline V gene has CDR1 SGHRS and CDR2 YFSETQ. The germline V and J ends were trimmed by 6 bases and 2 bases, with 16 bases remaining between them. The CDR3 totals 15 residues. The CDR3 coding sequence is TGCGCCAGCACCAACCACAGGGCCCTCACAGATACGCAGTATTTT. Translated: CASTNHRALTDTQYF.

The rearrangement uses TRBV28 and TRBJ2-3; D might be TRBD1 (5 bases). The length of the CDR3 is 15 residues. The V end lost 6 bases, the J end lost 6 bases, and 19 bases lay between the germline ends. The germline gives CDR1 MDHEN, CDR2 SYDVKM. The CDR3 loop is CASSLGAVSGDTQYF. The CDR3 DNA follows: TGTGCCAGCAGCTTAGGGGCTGTCTCAGGGGATACGCAGTATTTT.